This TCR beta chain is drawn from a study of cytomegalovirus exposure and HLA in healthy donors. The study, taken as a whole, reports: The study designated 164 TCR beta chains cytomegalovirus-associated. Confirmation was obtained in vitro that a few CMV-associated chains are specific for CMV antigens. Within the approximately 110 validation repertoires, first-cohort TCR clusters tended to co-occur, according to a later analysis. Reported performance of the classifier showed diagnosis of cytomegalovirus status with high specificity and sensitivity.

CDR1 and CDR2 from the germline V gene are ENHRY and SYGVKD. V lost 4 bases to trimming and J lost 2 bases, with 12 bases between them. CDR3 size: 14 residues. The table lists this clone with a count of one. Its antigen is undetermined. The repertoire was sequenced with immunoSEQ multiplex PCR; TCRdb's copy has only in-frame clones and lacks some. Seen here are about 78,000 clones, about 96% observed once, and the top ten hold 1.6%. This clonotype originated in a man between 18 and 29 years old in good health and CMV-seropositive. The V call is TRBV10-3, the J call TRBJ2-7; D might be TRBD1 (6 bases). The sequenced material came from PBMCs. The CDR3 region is CAISVSQGTYEQYF. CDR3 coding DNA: TGTGCCATCAGTGTCTCCCAGGGGACCTACGAGCAGTACTTC.